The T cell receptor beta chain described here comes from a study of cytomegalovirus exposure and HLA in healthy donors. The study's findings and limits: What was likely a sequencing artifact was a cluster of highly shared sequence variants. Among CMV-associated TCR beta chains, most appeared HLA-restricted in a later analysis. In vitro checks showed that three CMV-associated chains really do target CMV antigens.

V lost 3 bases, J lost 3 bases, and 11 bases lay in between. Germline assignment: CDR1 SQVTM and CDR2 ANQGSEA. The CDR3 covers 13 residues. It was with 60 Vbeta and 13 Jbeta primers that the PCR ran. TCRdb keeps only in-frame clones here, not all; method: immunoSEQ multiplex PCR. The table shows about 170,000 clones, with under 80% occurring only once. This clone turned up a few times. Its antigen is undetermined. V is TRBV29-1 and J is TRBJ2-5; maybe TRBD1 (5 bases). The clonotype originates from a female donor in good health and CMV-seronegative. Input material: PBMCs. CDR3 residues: CSVDGQGEETQYF. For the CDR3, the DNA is TGCAGCGTTGACGGCCAGGGCGAAGAGACCCAGTACTTC.